The 2 T cell receptor beta chains below come from one sample, sequenced in a study of blood T cell repertoires in COVID-19. Data came from immunoSEQ multiplex PCR; TCRdb stores just in-frame clones and leaves some out. Among under 80,000 clones listed, 80% were seen once. The sequencing sample was made of peripheral blood. Every receptor here comes from a human donor in a cohort sampled during active COVID-19.

V gene TRBV7-2 combines with J gene TRBJ2-1, with D possibly matching TRBD2 (6 bases). Germline loops: CDR1 SGHTA, CDR2 FQGNSA. The CDR3 is 15 amino acids. V dropped 2 bases and J dropped 4 bases, with 12 bases sitting between them. Here the CDR3 reads CASSLPGTRYNEQFF. CDR3 bases: TGTGCCAGCAGCTTACCCGGGACTCGATACAATGAGCAGTTCTTC.

There are a few counts of this clone. The chain is built from TRBV10-3 and TRBJ1-1; no clear D. This CDR3 spans 16 amino acids. Germline V CDR1 and CDR2: ENHRY, SYGVKD. The V end was cut by 0 bases, the J end by 4 bases, with 15 bases between. The CDR3 bases are TGTGCCATCAGTGAGTCTGCGTGGGGAAGCGGCACTGAAGCTTTCTTT. Protein sequence: CAISESAWGSGTEAFF.